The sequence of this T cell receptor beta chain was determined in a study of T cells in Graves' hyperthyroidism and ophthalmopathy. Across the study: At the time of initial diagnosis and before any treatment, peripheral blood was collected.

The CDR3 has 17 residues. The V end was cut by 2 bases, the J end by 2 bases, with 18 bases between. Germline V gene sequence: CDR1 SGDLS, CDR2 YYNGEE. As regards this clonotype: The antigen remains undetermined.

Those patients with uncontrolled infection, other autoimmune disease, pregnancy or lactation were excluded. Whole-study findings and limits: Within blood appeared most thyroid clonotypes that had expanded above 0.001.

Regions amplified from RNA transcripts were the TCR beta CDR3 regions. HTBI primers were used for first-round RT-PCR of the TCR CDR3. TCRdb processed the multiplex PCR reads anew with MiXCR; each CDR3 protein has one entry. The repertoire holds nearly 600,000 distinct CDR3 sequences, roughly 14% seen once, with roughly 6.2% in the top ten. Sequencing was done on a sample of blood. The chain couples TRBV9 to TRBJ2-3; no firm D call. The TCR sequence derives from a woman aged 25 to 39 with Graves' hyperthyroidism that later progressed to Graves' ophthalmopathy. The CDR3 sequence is CASSVGDSGPYTDTQYF. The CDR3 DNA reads TGTGCCAGCAGCGTCGGCGACTCCGGGCCCTACACAGATACGCAGTATTTT.